Sequencing of this T cell receptor beta chain was carried out in a study of T-cell reconstitution after alpha-beta-depleted transplantation in children. CDR3 length equals 13 residues. V was pared by 2 bases and J by 10 bases, with 17 bases between. Germline-derived CDR1 and CDR2 are DFQATT and SNEGSKA (reference sequence). TCRbeta library construction was performed incorporating unique molecular identifiers. Via MiXCR, TCRdb re-called the PCR reads, giving one row per CDR3 protein. The sample lists more than 500,000 distinct CDR3 sequences; about an eighth were seen once. This chain connects TRBV20-1 to TRBJ1-1; D is unresolved. Here the sequenced sample was PBMCs, mostly from graft donor cells, taken 180 days after TCRalphabeta/CD19-depleted stem cell transplant. This sequence was found in a female patient aged 2-9 years who had a stem cell transplant for aplastic anemia, so the T cells may come from the graft donor. CDR3 protein: CSARKGNVVGAFF. The CDR3 bases are TGCAGTGCTAGAAAGGGTAATGTCGTTGGAGCTTTCTTT.